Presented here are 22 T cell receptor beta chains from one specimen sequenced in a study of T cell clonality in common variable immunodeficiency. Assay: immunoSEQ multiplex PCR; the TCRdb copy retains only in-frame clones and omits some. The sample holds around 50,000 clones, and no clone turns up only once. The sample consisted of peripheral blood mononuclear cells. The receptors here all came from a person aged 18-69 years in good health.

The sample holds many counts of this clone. The sequenced CDR3 bases are TGCGCCAGCAGCCTCGCGACAGGGACGGCTAACTATGGC. Encoded protein: CASSLATGTANYG. The whole CDR3 sequence reads CASSLATGTANYGYTF. The chain recombines TRBV4-1 with TRBJ1-2; 7 nucleotides match TRBD1. The sequenced fragment ends 3 residues before the CDR3 boundary, so the rest is inferred from the germline J gene. Germline CDR1 and CDR2: MGHRA and YSYEKL. The CDR3 covers 16 residues. With V trimmed by 4 bases and J by 0 bases, 8 bases remained unmatched.

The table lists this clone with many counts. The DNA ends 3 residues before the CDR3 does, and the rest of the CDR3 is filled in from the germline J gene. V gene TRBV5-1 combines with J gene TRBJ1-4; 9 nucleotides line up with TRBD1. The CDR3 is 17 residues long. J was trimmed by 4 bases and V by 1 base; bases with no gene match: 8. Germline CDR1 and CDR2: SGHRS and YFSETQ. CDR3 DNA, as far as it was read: TGCGCCAGCAGCTTGCGAGGACAGGGGTTGGGTAATGAAAAA. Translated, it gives CASSLRGQGLGNEK. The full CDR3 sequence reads CASSLRGQGLGNEKLFF.

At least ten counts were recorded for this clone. CDR3 DNA, as far as it was read: TGCAGTGCTAGTGCATTAGCGGCCTCCTACAATGAG. Residues: CSASALAASYNE. The whole CDR3 region reads CSASALAASYNEQFF. The V and J genes are TRBV20-1 and TRBJ2-1; D may be TRBD2 (6 bases). The read is 3 residues too short to cover the CDR3 end, so that end is filled in from the germline J gene. This CDR3 has 15 residues. CDR1 and CDR2 (germline): DFQATT, SNEGSKA (reference sequence). V shed 3 bases and J shed 0 bases, with 12 bases lying between them.

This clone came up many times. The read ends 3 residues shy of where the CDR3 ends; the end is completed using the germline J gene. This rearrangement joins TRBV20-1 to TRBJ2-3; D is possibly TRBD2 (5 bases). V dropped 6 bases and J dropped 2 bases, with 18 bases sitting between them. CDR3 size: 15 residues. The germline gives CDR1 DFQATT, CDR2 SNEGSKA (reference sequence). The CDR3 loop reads CSAFSEALITDTQYF. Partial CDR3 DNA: TGCAGTGCCTTTAGCGAGGCCCTTATCACAGATACG.

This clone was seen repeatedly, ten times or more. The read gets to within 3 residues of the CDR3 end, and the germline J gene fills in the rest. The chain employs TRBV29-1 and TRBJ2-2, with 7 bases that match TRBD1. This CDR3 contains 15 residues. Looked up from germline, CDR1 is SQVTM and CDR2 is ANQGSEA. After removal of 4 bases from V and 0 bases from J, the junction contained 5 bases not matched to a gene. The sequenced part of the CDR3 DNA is TGCAGCGTTGTTTCGACAGGGTCGAACACCGGGGAG. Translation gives CSVVSTGSNTGE. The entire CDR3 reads CSVVSTGSNTGELFF.

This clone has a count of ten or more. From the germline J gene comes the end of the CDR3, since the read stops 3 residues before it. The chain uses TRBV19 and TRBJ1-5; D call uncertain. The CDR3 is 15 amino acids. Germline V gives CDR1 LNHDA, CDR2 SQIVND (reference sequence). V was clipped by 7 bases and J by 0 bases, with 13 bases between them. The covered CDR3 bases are TGTGCCAGTATCCTCACGGGGTATAGCAATCAGCCC. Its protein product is CASILTGYSNQP. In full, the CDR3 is CASILTGYSNQPQHF.

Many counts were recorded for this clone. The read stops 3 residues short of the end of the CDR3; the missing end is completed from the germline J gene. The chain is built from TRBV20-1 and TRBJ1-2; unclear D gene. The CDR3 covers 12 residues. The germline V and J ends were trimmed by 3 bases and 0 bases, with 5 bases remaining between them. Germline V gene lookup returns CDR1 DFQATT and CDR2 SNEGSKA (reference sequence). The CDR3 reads CSASSPNYGYTF. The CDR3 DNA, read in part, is TGCAGTGCTAGCTCCCCTAACTATGGC.

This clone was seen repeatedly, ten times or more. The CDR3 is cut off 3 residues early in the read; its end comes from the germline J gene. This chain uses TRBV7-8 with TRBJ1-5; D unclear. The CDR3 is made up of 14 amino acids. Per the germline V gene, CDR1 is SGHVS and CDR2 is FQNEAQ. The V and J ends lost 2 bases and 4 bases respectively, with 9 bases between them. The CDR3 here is CASSLHPTNQPQHF. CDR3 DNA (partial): TGTGCCAGCAGCTTACACCCAACAAATCAGCCC.

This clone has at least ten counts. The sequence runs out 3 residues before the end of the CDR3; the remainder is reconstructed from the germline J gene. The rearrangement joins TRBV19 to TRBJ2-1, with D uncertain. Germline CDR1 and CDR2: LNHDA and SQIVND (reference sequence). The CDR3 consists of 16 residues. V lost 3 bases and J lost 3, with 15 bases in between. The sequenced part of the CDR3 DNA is TGTGCCAGTAGTATGGGCGATATTCCCGACTACAATGAG. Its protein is CASSMGDIPDYNE. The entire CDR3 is CASSMGDIPDYNEQFF. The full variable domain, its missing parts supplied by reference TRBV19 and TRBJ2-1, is DGGITQSPKYLFRKEGQNVTLSCEQNLNHDAMYWYRQDPGQGLRLIYYSQIVNDFQKGDIAEGYSVSREKKESFPLTVTSAQKNPTAFYLCASSMGDIPDYNEQFFGPGTRLTVL.

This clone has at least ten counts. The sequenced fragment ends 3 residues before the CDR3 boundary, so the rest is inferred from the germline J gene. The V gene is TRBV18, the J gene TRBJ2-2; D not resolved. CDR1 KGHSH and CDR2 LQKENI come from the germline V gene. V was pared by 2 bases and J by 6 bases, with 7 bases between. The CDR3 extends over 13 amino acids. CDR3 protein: CASSPFKAGELFF. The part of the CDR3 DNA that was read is TGTGCCAGCTCACCATTTAAGGCCGGGGAG.

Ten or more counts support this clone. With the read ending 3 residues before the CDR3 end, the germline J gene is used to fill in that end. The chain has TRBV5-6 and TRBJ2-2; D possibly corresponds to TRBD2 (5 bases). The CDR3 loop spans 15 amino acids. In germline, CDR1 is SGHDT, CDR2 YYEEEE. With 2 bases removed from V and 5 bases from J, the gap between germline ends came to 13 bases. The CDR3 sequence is CASSLSGWRTGELFF. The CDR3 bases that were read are TGTGCCAGCAGCTTATCGGGGTGGAGGACCGGGGAG.

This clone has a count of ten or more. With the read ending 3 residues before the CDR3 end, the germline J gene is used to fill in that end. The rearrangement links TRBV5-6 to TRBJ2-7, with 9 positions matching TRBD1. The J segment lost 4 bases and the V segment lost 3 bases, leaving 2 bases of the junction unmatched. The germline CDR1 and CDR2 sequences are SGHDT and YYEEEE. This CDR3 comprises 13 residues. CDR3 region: CASSWGTGYEQYF. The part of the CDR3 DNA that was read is TGTGCCAGCAGCTGGGGGACAGGGTACGAG.

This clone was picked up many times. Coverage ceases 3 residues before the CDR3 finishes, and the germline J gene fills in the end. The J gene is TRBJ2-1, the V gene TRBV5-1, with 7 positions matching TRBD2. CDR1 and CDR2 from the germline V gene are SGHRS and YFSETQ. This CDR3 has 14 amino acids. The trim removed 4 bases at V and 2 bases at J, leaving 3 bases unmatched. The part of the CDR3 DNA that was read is TGCGCCAGCAGCGAGCGGGGTACCTACAATGAG. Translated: CASSERGTYNE. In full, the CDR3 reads CASSERGTYNEQFF. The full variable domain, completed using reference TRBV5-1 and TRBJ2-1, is KAGVTQTPRYLIKTRGQQVTLSCSPISGHRSVSWYQQTPGQGLQFLFEYFSETQRNKGNFPGRFSGRQFSNSRSEMNVSTLELGDSALYLCASSERGTYNEQFFGPGTRLTVL.

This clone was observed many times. CDR3 sequence: CSASYSGRSYNEQFF. The part of the CDR3 DNA that was read is TGCAGTGCTTCCTATAGCGGGAGGTCCTACAATGAG. This sequence joins TRBV20-1 and TRBJ2-1, with 10 bases aligning to TRBD2. The read falls 3 residues short of the CDR3 end, and the missing part is taken from the germline J gene. The germline gives CDR1 DFQATT, CDR2 SNEGSKA (reference sequence). The CDR3 covers 15 residues. V lost 5 bases to trimming and J lost 1 base; unmatched junction nucleotides: 5.

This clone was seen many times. The DNA read from the CDR3 is TGTGCCAGCACATCGCAGGGGGTCACTGAA. It yields the protein CASTSQGVTE. The complete CDR3 reads CASTSQGVTEAFF. This sequence joins TRBV12-3 or TRBV12-4 and TRBJ1-1; 7 nucleotides match TRBD1. Read coverage stops 3 residues before the CDR3 terminus; the germline J gene supplies the remainder. V lost 7 bases and J lost 4; bases outside the gene matches: 6. This CDR3 is 13 amino acids long.

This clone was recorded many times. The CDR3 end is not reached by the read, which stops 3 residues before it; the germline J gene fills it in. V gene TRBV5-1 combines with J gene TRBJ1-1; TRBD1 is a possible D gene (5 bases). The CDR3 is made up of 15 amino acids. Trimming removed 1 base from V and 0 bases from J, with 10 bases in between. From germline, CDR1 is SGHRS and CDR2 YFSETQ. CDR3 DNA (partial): TGCGCCAGCAGCTTGAGGGGACTCATGAACACTGAA. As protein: CASSLRGLMNTE. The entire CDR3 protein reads CASSLRGLMNTEAFF.

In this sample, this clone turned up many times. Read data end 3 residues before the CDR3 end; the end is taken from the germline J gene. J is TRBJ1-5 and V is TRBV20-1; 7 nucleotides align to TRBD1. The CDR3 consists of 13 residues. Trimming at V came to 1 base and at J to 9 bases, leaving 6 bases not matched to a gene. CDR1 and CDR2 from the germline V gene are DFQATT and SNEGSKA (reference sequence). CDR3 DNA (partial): TGCAGTGCTAGAGGACAGGGTGCCGGGCCC. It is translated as CSARGQGAGP. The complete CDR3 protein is CSARGQGAGPQHF.

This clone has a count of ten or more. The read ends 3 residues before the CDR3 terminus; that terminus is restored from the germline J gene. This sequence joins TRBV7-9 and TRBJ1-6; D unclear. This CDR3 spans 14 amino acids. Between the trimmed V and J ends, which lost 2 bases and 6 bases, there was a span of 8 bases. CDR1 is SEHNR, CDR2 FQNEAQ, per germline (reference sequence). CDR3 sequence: CASSLNAANSPLHF. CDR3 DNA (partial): TGTGCCAGCAGCTTAAATGCGGCTAATTCACCC. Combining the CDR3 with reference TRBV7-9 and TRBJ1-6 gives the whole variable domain DTGVSQNPRHKITKRGQNVTFRCDPISEHNRLYWYRQTLGQGPEFLTYFQNEAQLEKSRLLSDRFSAERPKGSFSTLEIQRTEQGDSAMYLCASSLNAANSPLHFGNGTRLTVT.

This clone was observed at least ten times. CDR3 loop: CASRGDSSHGELFF. CDR3 DNA (partial): TGTGCCAGCAGGGGCGACAGTAGCCACGGGGAG. This chain joins TRBV12-3 or TRBV12-4 and TRBJ2-2; the D gene is possibly TRBD1 (5 bases). The read finishes 3 residues shy of the CDR3 end, and the germline J gene is used to complete it. Trimming pared 6 bases from V and 7 bases from J, leaving 15 bases between. The CDR3 covers 14 residues.

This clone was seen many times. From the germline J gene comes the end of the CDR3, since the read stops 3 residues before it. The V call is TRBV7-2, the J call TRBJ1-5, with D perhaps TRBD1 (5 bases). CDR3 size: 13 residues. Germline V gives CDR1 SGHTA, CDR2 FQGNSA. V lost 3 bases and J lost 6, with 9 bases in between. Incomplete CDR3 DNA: TGTGCCAGCAGCTTCCTCCAGGGTCAGCCC. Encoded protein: CASSFLQGQP. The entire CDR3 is CASSFLQGQPQHF.

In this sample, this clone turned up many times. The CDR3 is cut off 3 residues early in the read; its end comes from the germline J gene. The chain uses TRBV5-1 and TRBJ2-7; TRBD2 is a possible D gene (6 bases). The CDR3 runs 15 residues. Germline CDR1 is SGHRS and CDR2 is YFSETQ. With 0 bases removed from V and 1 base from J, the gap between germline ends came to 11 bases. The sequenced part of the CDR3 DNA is TGCGCCAGCAGCTTGGTGCGACTAGGGTCCTACGAG. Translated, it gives CASSLVRLGSYE. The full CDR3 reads CASSLVRLGSYEQYF.

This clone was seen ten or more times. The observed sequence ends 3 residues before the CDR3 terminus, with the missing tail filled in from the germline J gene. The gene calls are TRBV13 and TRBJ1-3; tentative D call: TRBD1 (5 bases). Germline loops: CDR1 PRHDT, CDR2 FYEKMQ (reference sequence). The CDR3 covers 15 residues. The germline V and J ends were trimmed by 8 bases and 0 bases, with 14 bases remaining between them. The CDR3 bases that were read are TGTGCCAGCGGCGGGGGTGGTTTCTCTGGAAACACC. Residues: CASGGGGFSGNT. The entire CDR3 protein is CASGGGGFSGNTIYF.